The 6 T cell receptor beta chains presented below share a single source sample, sequenced in a study of blood T cell repertoires in COVID-19. TCRdb's table, derived via immunoSEQ multiplex PCR, lists solely in-frame clones and lacks some. The repertoire holds under 200,000 clones, with under 85% as singletons. Source material: peripheral blood. Receptors were obtained from a man aged 65-85 years with acute or convalescent COVID-19.

This clone was counted a single time. V is TRBV5-5 and J is TRBJ1-1, with 9 bases lining up with TRBD1. V shed 6 bases, J shed 3 bases, and the junction held 6 bases outside the gene matches. The CDR3 covers 14 residues. Looked up from germline, CDR1 is SGHKS and CDR2 is YYEKEE (reference sequence). The CDR3 DNA follows: TGTGCCAGCACAATTGGACAGGGGCACACTGAAGCTTTCTTT. Translation gives CASTIGQGHTEAFF.

By proportion, this clone is medium-sized. The CDR3 here is CASSLSAWQGDTEAFF. The CDR3 nucleotides read TGTGCCAGCAGCTTATCGGCATGGCAGGGTGACACTGAAGCTTTCTTT. This sequence joins TRBV11-3 and TRBJ1-1; D perhaps matches TRBD1 (5 bases). Germline V gives CDR1 SGHNT, CDR2 YENEEA. The CDR3 sequence is 16 residues long. V shed 2 bases and J shed 3 bases, with 16 bases lying between them.

The chain links TRBV6-5 to TRBJ2-5; a weak D match, TRBD2 (6 bases). Germline V gene lookup returns CDR1 MNHEY and CDR2 SVGAGI. The CDR3 totals 13 residues. Trimming took 4 bases from V and 3 from J, leaving 9 bases between them. In nucleotides, the CDR3 is TGTGCCAGCAGTTCACTAGCCAAAGAGACCCAGTACTTC. Its translation is CASSSLAKETQYF.

The chain couples TRBV10-3 to TRBJ2-5; 12 nucleotides align to TRBD2. The J segment lost 7 bases and the V segment lost 7 bases, leaving 10 bases of the junction unmatched. This CDR3 has 15 residues. Germline V gene lookup returns CDR1 ENHRY and CDR2 SYGVKD. In DNA form, the CDR3 reads TGTGCCATCAAGGCTAGCGGGGGGGCGGAGGGGACCCAGTACTTC. Its protein is CAIKASGGAEGTQYF.

The V and J genes are TRBV28 and TRBJ2-5, with D hard to call. The V and J ends lost 2 bases and 5 bases respectively, with 9 bases between them. The CDR3 length is 13 residues. Germline V gives CDR1 MDHEN, CDR2 SYDVKM. CDR3 bases: TGTGCCAGCAGTTTACGTAGCACGGAGACCCAGTACTTC. It yields the protein CASSLRSTETQYF. Full variable domain (rest looked up from reference TRBV28 and TRBJ2-5): DVKVTQSSRYLVKRTGEKVFLECVQDMDHENMFWYRQDPGLGLRLIYFSYDVKMKEKGDIPEGYSVSREKKERFSLILESASTNQTSMYLCASSLRSTETQYFGPGTRLLVL.

This chain connects TRBV5-1 to TRBJ1-2; TRBD1 matches 8 bases. The V gene's germline CDR1 is SGHRS and CDR2 YFSETQ. After removal of 3 bases from V and 0 bases from J, the junction contained 16 bases not matched to a gene. The CDR3 covers 19 residues. CDR3 in amino acids: CASSSPSQGALQPNYGYTF. As DNA, the CDR3 is TGCGCCAGCAGCTCTCCCTCTCAGGGGGCCCTACAACCTAACTATGGCTACACCTTC.